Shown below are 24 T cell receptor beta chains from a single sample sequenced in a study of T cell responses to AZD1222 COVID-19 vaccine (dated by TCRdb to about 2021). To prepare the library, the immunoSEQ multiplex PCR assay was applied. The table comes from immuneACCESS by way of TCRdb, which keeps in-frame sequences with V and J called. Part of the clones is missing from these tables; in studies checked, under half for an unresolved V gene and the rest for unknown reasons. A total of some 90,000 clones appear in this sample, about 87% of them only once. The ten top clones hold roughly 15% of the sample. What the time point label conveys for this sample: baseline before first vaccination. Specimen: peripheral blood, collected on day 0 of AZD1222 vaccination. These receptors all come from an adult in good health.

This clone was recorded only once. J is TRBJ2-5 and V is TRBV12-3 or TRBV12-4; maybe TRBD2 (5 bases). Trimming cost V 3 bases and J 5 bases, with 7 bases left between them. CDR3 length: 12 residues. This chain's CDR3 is CASSFSGETQYF. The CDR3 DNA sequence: TGTGCCAGCAGTTTTTCGGGGGAGACCCAGTACTTC.

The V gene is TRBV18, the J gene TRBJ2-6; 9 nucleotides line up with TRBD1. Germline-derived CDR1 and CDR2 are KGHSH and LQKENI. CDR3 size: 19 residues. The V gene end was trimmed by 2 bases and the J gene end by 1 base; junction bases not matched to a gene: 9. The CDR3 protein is CASSPMAGTGSSGANVLTF. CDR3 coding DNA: TGTGCCAGCTCACCAATGGCCGGGACAGGGTCTTCTGGGGCCAACGTCCTGACTTTC.

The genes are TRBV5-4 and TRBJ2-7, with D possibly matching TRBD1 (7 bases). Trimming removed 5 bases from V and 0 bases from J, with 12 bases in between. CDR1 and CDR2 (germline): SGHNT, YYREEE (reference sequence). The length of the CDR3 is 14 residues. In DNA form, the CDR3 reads TGTGCCAGCAGGCGGGACAGAAGCTCCTACGAGCAGTACTTC. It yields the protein CASRRDRSSYEQYF.

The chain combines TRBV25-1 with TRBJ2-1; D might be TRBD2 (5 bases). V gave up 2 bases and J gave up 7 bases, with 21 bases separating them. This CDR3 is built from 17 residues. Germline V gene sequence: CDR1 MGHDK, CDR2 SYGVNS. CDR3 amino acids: CASSEPPGSATGNEQFF. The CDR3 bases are TGTGCCAGCAGTGAACCACCGGGTAGCGCTACCGGGAATGAGCAGTTCTTC. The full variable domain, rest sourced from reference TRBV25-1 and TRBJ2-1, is EADIYQTPRYLVIGTGKKITLECSQTMGHDKMYWYQQDPGMELHLIHYSYGVNSTEKGDLSSESTVSRIRTEHFPLTLESARPSHTSQYLCASSEPPGSATGNEQFFGPGTRLTVL.

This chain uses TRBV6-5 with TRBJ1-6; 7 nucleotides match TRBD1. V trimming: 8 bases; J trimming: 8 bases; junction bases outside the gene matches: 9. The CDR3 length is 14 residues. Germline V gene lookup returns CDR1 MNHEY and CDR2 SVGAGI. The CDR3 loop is CASGREQGDSPLHF. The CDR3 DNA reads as TGTGCCAGCGGGCGTGAGCAGGGGGATTCACCCCTCCACTTT.

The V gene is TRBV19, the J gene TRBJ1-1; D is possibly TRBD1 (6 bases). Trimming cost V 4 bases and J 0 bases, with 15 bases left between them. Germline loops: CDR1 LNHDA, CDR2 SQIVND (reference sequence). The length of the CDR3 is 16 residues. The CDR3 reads CASSNENRALNTEAFF. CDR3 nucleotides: TGTGCCAGTAGTAACGAGAACAGGGCCCTGAACACTGAAGCTTTCTTT.

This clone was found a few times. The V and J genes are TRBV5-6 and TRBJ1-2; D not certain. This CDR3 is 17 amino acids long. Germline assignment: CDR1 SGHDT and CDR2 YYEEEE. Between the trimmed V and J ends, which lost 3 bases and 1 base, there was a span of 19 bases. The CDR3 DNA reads TGTGCCAGCAGCTCTCACCGGTGGGGTATTGGTAACTATGGCTACACCTTC. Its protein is CASSSHRWGIGNYGYTF.

The CDR3 DNA reads as TGTGCCAGCAGCCTATGGACAGGGGCTGTTGGTGAAGCTTTCTTT. This codes for CASSLWTGAVGEAFF. This chain connects TRBV7-6 to TRBJ1-1; 9 nucleotides line up with TRBD1. V was clipped by 5 bases and J by 7 bases; unmatched bases: 11. The CDR3 loop spans 15 amino acids. Germline CDR1 is SGHVS and CDR2 is FNYEAQ.

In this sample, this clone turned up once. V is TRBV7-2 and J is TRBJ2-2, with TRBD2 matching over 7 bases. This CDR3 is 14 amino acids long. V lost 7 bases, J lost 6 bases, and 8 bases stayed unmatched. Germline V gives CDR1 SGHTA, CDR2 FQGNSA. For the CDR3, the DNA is TGTGCCAGCACCCCCACCCGGGGGGCCGGGGAGCTGTTTTTT. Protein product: CASTPTRGAGELFF.

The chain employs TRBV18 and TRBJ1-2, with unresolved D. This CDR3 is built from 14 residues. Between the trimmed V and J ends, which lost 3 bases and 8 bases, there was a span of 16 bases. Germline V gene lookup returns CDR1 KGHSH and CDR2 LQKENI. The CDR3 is CASSPDSNLGGYTF. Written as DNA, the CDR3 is TGTGCCAGCTCACCTGACTCAAATCTCGGGGGCTACACCTTC.

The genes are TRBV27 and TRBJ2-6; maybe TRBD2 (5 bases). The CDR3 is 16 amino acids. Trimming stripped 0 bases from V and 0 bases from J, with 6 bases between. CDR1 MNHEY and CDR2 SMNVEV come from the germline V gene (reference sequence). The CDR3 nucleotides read TGTGCCAGCAGTTTATCGGCGGGCTCTGGGGCCAACGTCCTGACTTTC. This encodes CASSLSAGSGANVLTF.

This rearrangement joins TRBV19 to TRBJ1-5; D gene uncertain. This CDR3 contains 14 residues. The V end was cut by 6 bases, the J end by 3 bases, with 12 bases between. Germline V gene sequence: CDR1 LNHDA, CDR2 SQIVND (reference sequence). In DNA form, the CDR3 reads TGTGCCAGTAGAAAAGAGTTGTTCAATCAGCCCCAGCATTTT. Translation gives CASRKELFNQPQHF. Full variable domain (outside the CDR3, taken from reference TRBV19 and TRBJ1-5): DGGITQSPKYLFRKEGQNVTLSCEQNLNHDAMYWYRQDPGQGLRLIYYSQIVNDFQKGDIAEGYSVSREKKESFPLTVTSAQKNPTAFYLCASRKELFNQPQHFGDGTRLSIL.

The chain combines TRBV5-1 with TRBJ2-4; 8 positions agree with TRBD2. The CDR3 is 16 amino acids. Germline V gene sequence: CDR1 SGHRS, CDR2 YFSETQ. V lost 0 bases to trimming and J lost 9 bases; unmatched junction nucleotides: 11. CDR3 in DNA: TGCGCCAGCAGCTTGGAACCGGGAGGGAGTTTAGGCATTCAGTACTTC. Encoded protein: CASSLEPGGSLGIQYF.

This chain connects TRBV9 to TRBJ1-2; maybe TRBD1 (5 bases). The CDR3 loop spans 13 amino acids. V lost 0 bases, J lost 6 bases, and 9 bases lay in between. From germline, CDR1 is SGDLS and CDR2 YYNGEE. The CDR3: CASSVGGKDGYTF. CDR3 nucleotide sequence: TGTGCCAGCAGCGTAGGGGGCAAAGATGGCTACACCTTC.

The CDR3 protein is CASSQRAQTTGEQYF. CDR3 bases: TGTGCCAGCAGCCAAAGAGCCCAGACTACAGGCGAGCAGTACTTC. The J gene is TRBJ2-7, the V gene TRBV4-2, with D perhaps matching TRBD1 or TRBD2 (5 bases each). This CDR3 has 15 amino acids. The V and J ends lost 2 bases and 6 bases respectively, with 17 bases between them. The germline CDR1 and CDR2 sequences are LGHNA and YNFKEQ.

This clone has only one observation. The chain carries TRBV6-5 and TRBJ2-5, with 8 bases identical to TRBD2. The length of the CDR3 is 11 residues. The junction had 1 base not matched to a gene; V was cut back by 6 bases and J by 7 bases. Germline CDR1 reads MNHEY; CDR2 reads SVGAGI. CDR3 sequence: CASSGGATQYF. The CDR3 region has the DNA TGTGCCAGCAGCGGGGGGGCGACCCAGTACTTC.

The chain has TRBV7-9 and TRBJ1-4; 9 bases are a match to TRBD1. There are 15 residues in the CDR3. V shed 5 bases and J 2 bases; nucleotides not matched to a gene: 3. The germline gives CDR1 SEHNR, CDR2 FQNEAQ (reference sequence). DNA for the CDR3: TGTGCCAGCAGCCCTGGGACAGGGACTAATGAAAAACTGTTTTTT. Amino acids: CASSPGTGTNEKLFF.

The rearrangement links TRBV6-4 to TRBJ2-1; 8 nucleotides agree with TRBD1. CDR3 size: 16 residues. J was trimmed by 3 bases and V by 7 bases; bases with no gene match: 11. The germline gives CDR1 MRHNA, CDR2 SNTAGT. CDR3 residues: CASITRPGQDYNEQFF. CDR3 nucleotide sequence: TGTGCCAGCATCACCCGTCCGGGACAGGACTACAATGAGCAGTTCTTC.

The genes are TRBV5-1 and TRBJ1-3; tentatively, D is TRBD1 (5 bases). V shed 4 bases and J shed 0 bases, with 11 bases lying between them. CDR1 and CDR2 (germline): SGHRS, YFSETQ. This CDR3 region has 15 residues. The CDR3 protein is CASSPSGSSGNTIYF. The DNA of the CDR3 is TGCGCCAGCAGCCCATCAGGGAGCTCTGGAAACACCATATATTTT.

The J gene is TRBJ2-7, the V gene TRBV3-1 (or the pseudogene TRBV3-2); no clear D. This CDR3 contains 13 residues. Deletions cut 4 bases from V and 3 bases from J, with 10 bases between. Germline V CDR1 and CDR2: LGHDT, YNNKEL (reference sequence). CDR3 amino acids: CASSPLVGYEQYF. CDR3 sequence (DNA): TGTGCCAGCAGCCCCCTAGTAGGCTACGAGCAGTACTTC.

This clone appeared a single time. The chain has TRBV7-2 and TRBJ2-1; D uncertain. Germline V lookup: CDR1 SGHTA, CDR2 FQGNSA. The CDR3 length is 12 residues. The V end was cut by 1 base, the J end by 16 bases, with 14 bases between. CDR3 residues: CASSLGFEQKFF. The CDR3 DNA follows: TGTGCCAGCAGCTTAGGATTTGAGCAAAAATTCTTC.

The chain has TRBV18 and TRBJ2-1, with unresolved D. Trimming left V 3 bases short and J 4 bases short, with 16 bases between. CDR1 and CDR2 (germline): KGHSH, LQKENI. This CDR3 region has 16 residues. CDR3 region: CASSPRDRTLYNEQFF. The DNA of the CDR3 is TGTGCCAGCTCACCCCGTGATCGGACCCTTTACAATGAGCAGTTCTTC.

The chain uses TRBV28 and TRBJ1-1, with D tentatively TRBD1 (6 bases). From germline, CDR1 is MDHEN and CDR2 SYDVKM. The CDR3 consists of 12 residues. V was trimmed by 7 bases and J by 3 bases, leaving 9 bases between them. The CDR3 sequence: CASNSGDTEAFF. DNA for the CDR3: TGTGCCAGCAACTCAGGGGACACTGAAGCTTTCTTT. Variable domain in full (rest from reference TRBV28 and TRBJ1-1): DVKVTQSSRYLVKRTGEKVFLECVQDMDHENMFWYRQDPGLGLRLIYFSYDVKMKEKGDIPEGYSVSREKKERFSLILESASTNQTSMYLCASNSGDTEAFFGQGTRLTVV.

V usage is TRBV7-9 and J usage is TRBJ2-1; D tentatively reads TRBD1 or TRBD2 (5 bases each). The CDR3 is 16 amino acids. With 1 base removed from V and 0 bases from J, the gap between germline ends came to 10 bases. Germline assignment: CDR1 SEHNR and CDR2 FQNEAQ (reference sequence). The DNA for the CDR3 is TGTGCCAGCAGCTTAGAAGGGACGGTCTCCTACAATGAGCAGTTCTTC. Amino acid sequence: CASSLEGTVSYNEQFF.